The clone carrying this T cell receptor beta chain was seen a few times. TCRdb processed the RT-PCR reads anew with MiXCR; each CDR3 protein has one entry. Of a few hundred thousand distinct CDR3 sequences in the sample, around 10% were seen once. The CDR3 totals 15 residues. CDR1 and CDR2 from the germline V gene are LGHNA and YSLEER. Between the trimmed V and J ends, which lost 3 bases and 6 bases, there was a span of 14 bases. This sample stems from a study of response to subunit inactivated influenza vaccine. This sample was also put to use in a study of T cells expressing NK-cell markers. From that second work: The TCR beta cDNA came from 5'RACE template switching with UMIs. The sorts in several experiments were restricted to alpha-beta TCR T cells by an anti-gamma-delta TCR antibody. Dominant NKG2C+ clonotype frequencies of roughly 1.0-7.5% of CD8+ T cells were measured in over 5 donors. Where several donors were concerned, these clonotypes also led the CD3+CD56-NKG2C+ fraction. Nothing established the HCMV specificity of expanded NKG2C+ T cell clones.

The source of this sequence is a man aged 50 to 59 who received an inactivated influenza vaccine. The V gene is TRBV4-3, the J gene TRBJ2-2; possible D gene TRBD2, 6 bases. This material consisted of PBMCs from blood, taken on the day of vaccination. The CDR3 DNA is TGCGCCAGCAGCCAGGGGATACTAGCTTCCGGGGAGCTGTTTTTT. Protein product: CASSQGILASGELFF.